Below, one TCR beta chain is given with its context. Naive CD8 populations comprised CD45RO-negative cells positively selected for CCR7, excluding terminally differentiated effector memory CD45RA+ cells. The data are from a study of shared clonotypes between healthy human individuals. Overall study context: Three plates were used per donor for CD4 naive, three for CD4 memory, two for CD8 naive and one for CD8 memory.

Looked up from germline, CDR1 is SGHRS and CDR2 is YFSETQ. V was pared by 0 bases and J by 3 bases, with 2 bases of the junction left unmatched. The CDR3 is 14 residues long. Each sorted subset replicate got 200 ng genomic DNA, 25,000 to 35,000 genomes. Authors' data handling: There were no quality scores in the junction-only immunoSEQ sequences, so filtering differed. Produced via immunoSEQ multiplex PCR; TCRdb's table is partial and in-frame only. That table supplies the V and J calls and clone size; D and trimming were determined from the DNA. The sample consists of fewer than 1 million clones, around 96% of them appearing once.

Sequenced input: naive CD8+ T cells sorted from blood. The source is a man aged 25-45 years in good health. This rearrangement joins TRBV5-1 to TRBJ2-7; TRBD2 aligns across 8 bases. Written as DNA, the CDR3 is TGCGCCAGCAGCTTGGTTACTAGCGGCTACGAGCAGTACTTC. Its translation: CASSLVTSGYEQYF.